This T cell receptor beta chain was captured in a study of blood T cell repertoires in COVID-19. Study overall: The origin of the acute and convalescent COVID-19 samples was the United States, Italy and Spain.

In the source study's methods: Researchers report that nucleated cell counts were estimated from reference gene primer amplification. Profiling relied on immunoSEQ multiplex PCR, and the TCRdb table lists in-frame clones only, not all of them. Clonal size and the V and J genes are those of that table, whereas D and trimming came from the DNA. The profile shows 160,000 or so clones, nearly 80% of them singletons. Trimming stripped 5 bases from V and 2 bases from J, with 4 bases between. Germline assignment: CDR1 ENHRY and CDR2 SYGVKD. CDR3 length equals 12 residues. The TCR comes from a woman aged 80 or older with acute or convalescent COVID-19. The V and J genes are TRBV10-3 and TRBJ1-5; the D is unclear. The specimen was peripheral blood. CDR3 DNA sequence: TGTGCCATCAGTCAGGGCAATCAGCCCCAGCATTTT. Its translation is CAISQGNQPQHF.